This TCR beta chain is drawn from a study of cytomegalovirus exposure and HLA in healthy donors. Study findings and constraints: There was a cluster of highly shared sequence variants that was likely a sequencing artifact.

Regarding this clone: Antigen specificity is unknown.

CDR3 size: 15 residues. Germline V gene data show CDR1 as MNHNS and CDR2 as SASEGT. The germline V and J ends were trimmed by 2 bases and 2 bases, with 11 bases remaining between them. The primer mix had 60 Vbeta and 13 Jbeta primers. TCRdb's table, derived via immunoSEQ multiplex PCR, lists solely in-frame clones and lacks some. Its table records 150,000 to 200,000 clones. This chain joins TRBV6-1 and TRBJ2-3; a possible D gene is TRBD1 (5 bases). The source of this sequence is a woman aged 60-70 years in good health and CMV-seronegative. Sequencing input: PBMCs. This chain's CDR3 is CASSESWGPTDTQYF. CDR3 nucleotides: TGTGCCAGCAGTGAATCTTGGGGCCCCACAGATACGCAGTATTTT.